This TCR beta chain was obtained from a study of CXCR3-negative and CXCR3-positive naive CD8 T cells. Study-wide points: TRB CDR3 hydrophobicity was greater in CXCR3-positive naive cells than in CXCR3-negative naive cells.

CDR3 length equals 16 residues. The germline V gene has CDR1 LNHDA and CDR2 SQIVND (reference sequence). The authors prepared UMI-labeled TRB cDNA libraries by 5' RACE. With the 5' RACE reads reprocessed, TCRdb shows one record per CDR3 protein and no DNA. This repertoire includes some 110,000 distinct CDR3 sequences. As concerns this clonotype: Its antigen is still unknown.

The source of this sequence is a human donor in good health. Some clones in this sample may be carry-over from other donors' samples. The sequenced sample consisted of naive CXCR3+ CD8+ T cells from blood. As to subset: CD45RO-CCR7+CD27+CD95- naive CD8+ T cells expressing CXCR3 (TNR3+). The chain couples TRBV19 to TRBJ2-3; TCRdb lists TRBD2, though no DNA is available to test this call. The CDR3 reads CASSISSGGPTDTQYF.